This record covers a single TCR beta chain. This clone was picked up a small number of times. The antigen it recognizes is unknown. The input lacks base qualities; no much larger clone sits a single base away. The data originate from a study of T cell clones after liver transplantation (dated by TCRdb to about 2019). Some background on the complete study: The samples were obtained from ITN030ST, a randomized trial that attempted immunosuppression withdrawal within 2 years after liver transplantation. A cohort of 8 liver transplant recipients was studied, of whom 3 were classified as tolerant and 5 as non-tolerant. After a pre-transplant mixed lymphocyte reaction, TCRbeta sequencing was used to pinpoint donor-reactive T cell clones, which were subsequently tracked in post-transplant blood. Of the eight recipients, a few were HCV-positive, while the remaining recipients had been transplanted for non-autoimmune, non-viral indications. As an antigen-independent comparator for the donor-reactive sequences, third party-reactive TCRbeta sequences from pre-transplant MLRs were identified as well. Tolerance was defined as complete withdrawal of immunosuppression for at least one year without a rise in liver enzymes beyond twice the upper limit of normal. Until randomization at 12-24 months post-transplant, subjects were given standard immunosuppression, with no induction therapy.

Using immunoSEQ, frozen genomic DNA was subjected to high-throughput TCRbeta CDR3 sequencing, a process that included PCR amplification, mapping, bias correction and internal controls. As for the original processing: Productive rearrangements were retained, and unique TCRbeta sequences were defined by the CDR3 nucleotide sequence together with the V and J gene. For classification of a sequence as donor-reactive, at least 5-fold expansion in CFSE-low cells relative to unstimulated pre-transplant cells and a frequency of at least 0.01% were required. To ensure at least 90% detection power, minimum frequency thresholds were set for each subject based on that subject's lowest-template unstimulated sample. Repertoire turnover was measured by Jensen-Shannon divergence between the top 1000 TCRbeta sequences post- and pre-transplant. Changes in detection of donor-reactive sequences were tested with two-sided Fisher's exact tests. The clones in this table, taken by TCRdb from immuneACCESS, are in-frame only. Not every clone is retained; where verified, under half of the shortfall comes from an unresolved V gene, and the cause of the rest is unknown. The DNA was the basis for D and trimming; V, J and clone size are from that table. Counted in this sample were roughly 4,800 clones; roughly 27% of them appeared once. The top ten clones comprise 12% to 15% of the sample.

Broad study findings and their caveats: Donor-reactive sequences decreased more than third party-reactive sequences, which suggests partial antigen-specific deletion that was not related to withdrawal success. Because of small, heterogeneous patient numbers and non-standardized post-transplant time points, the conclusions were only preliminary. A significant post-transplant decrease in circulating donor-reactive CD4 TCRbeta sequences was observed in 5 of 8 subjects, irrespective of tolerance or HCV status. In two subjects, low numbers of available donor cells limited the measurable donor-reactive repertoire. Once repertoire turnover was taken into account, donor-reactive detection showed a significant reduction for CD4 in 7 of 8 subjects and for CD8 in 8 of 8. Without allograft tissue specimens, donor-reactive T cells may have migrated into the graft rather than being deleted.

To define alloreactive TCRbeta sequences, the proliferating CFSE-low cells from the MLR were sequenced. In the CFSE-MLRs, pre-transplant recipient cells were stimulated with donor PBMCs, splenocytes or lymph node cells, or with third-party PBMCs. All 8 studied subjects were randomized to immunosuppression withdrawal. Genomic DNA was isolated with the Qiagen DNeasy Blood and Tissue Kit. The CDR3 goes from the cysteine to the phenylalanine over 15 residues. The kept DNA is CDR3 alone, 45 bases in frame from the first base. After removal of 6 bases from V and 6 bases from J, the junction retains 7 bases not matched to a gene. The germline V gene sets CDR1 to MDHEN and CDR2 to SYDVKM.

The sequenced sample consisted of CD4+ T cells from cultured PBMCs. The receptor chain draws on TRBV28 and TRBJ2-1; the central 11 bases match TRBD2. The source is a human patient who received a liver transplant. It is possible that, after a transplant, some T cells come from the graft donor. Read as DNA, the sequence is TGTGCCAGCAGCCCCCTAGCGGGGGGTTCCAATGAGCAGTTCTTC. Translated, this is CASSPLAGGSNEQFF.